Each of the 28 T cell receptor beta chains below was sequenced from the same sample in a study of shared clonotypes between healthy human individuals. Profiling relied on immunoSEQ multiplex PCR, and the TCRdb table lists in-frame clones only, not all of them. The sample consists of millions of clones, roughly 95% of them appearing once. Sequenced sample: naive CD4+ T cells sorted from blood. Subset reported: CD45RA+ positively selected. Receptors were obtained from a man in his late teens or twenties in good health.

Note on this clone: Mismatch with germline at one junction end may stem from a read error. This CDR3 reads CASSWDSDTSYEQYF. The CDR3 DNA reads as TGTGCTAGCAGCTGGGACAGCGATACTTCCTACGAGCAGTACTTC. The rearrangement links TRBV7-7 to TRBJ2-7; 7 bases map to TRBD1. Germline V lookup: CDR1 SSHAT, CDR2 FNYEAQ (reference sequence). This CDR3 has 15 residues.

J is TRBJ1-5 and V is TRBV10-3, with D unresolved. The V and J ends lost 0 bases and 7 bases respectively, with 4 bases between them. CDR1 and CDR2 (germline): ENHRY, SYGVKD. The CDR3 length is 12 residues. In DNA, the CDR3 is TGTGCCATCAGTGAGTCGATGCAGCCCCAGCATTTT. It encodes CAISESMQPQHF.

This clone was counted a single time. J is TRBJ2-7 and V is TRBV6-5; TRBD2 matches at 14 bases. Trimming removed 6 bases from V and 3 bases from J; junction bases left unmatched: 4. The CDR3 is 15 amino acids. CDR1 is MNHEY and CDR2 is SVGAGI in the germline V gene. CDR3 loop: CASRTSGRGNYEQYF. In nucleotides, the CDR3 is TGTGCCAGCAGGACTAGCGGGAGGGGGAACTACGAGCAGTACTTC.

The V and J genes are TRBV2 and TRBJ2-2, with TRBD2 matching over 14 bases. Per the germline V gene, CDR1 is SNHLY and CDR2 is FYNNEI. The CDR3 runs to 17 residues. V shed 7 bases, J shed 0 bases, and the junction held 4 bases outside the gene matches. Written as DNA, the CDR3 is TGTGCCAGCAAGGGACTAGCGGGAGCCCCGAACACCGGGGAGCTGTTTTTT. Translating it yields CASKGLAGAPNTGELFF.

The CDR3 DNA follows: TGTGCCAGCAGCCAAGGGATGGGGCATGTAGCCTCCGGGGAGCTGTTTTTT. Translation gives CASSQGMGHVASGELFF. The chain recombines TRBV14 with TRBJ2-2; tentative D call: TRBD1 (5 bases). V lost 1 base and J 6 bases, leaving 18 bases between the germline ends. Germline CDR1 SGHDN, CDR2 FVKESK. The CDR3 is made up of 17 amino acids.

Notes on this clone: Other nucleotide sequences from this sample produce the same CDR3. The chain recombines TRBV27 with TRBJ1-2; 11 bases match TRBD1. V lost 3 bases to trimming and J lost 4 bases; unmatched junction nucleotides: 4. Germline CDR1 MNHEY, CDR2 SMNVEV (reference sequence). The CDR3 has 15 amino acids. CDR3 DNA sequence: TGTGCCAGCAGTTTGGGGACAGGGGGGTCCTATGGCTACACCTTC. Its translation is CASSLGTGGSYGYTF.

This chain uses TRBV5-6 with TRBJ1-6; the match to TRBD1 covers 7 bases. The V and J ends lost 1 base and 1 base, in that order; junction bases with no gene match: 5. CDR3 length equals 17 residues. Germline lookup yields CDR1 SGHDT and CDR2 YYEEEE. CDR3 in DNA: TGTGCCAGCAGCTTGAGGGAGGGGGCTTCCTATAATTCACCCCTCCACTTT. This gives the protein CASSLREGASYNSPLHF.

The J gene is TRBJ2-3, the V gene TRBV5-4; maybe TRBD1 (6 bases). V gave up 4 bases and J gave up 3 bases, with 12 bases separating them. CDR3 length equals 14 residues. The germline CDR1 and CDR2 sequences are SGHNT and YYREEE (reference sequence). In DNA form, the CDR3 reads TGTGCCAGCAGCCAAAGGACAGTGACAGATACGCAGTATTTT. It translates to CASSQRTVTDTQYF.

With regard to this clone: Other DNA sequences in the sample encode the same CDR3. The chain links TRBV6-5 to TRBJ2-7; a weak D match, TRBD1 (6 bases). V was pared by 2 bases and J by 2 bases, with 10 bases between. CDR1 is MNHEY, CDR2 SVGAGI, per germline. This CDR3 has 14 residues. CDR3 coding DNA: TGTGCCAGCAGTTACGGCCCAGGGGCCTACGAGCAGTACTTC. This encodes CASSYGPGAYEQYF.

V gene TRBV7-2 combines with J gene TRBJ1-5, with D hard to call. CDR3 length: 13 amino acids. V gave up 5 bases and J gave up 4 bases, with 9 bases separating them. Looked up from germline, CDR1 is SGHTA and CDR2 is FQGNSA. CDR3 amino acids: CASSPNENQPQHF. The CDR3 coding sequence is TGTGCCAGCAGCCCAAACGAGAATCAGCCCCAGCATTTT.

This chain uses TRBV28 with TRBJ2-4; D might be TRBD2 (6 bases). Trimming left V 2 bases short and J 6 bases short, with 11 bases between. The CDR3 covers 14 residues. Germline CDR1 MDHEN, CDR2 SYDVKM. This CDR3 reads CASSLLMGGNIQYF. For the CDR3, the DNA is TGTGCCAGCAGTTTACTAATGGGGGGAAACATTCAGTACTTC.

CDR3 nucleotides: TGTGCCAGCAGTCCAGATCGACAGGGTTTTACCTACGAGCAGTACTTC. Residues: CASSPDRQGFTYEQYF. The rearrangement joins TRBV27 to TRBJ2-7; TRBD1 matches at 7 bases. Germline V gives CDR1 MNHEY, CDR2 SMNVEV (reference sequence). Germline trimming cut 5 bases from V and 2 bases from J; bases unmatched to any gene: 12. The CDR3 has 16 residues.

Worth noting for this clone: The identical CDR3 is also encoded by other nucleotide sequences in the sample. The J gene is TRBJ1-1, the V gene TRBV29-1; D may be TRBD1 (6 bases). With 3 bases removed from V and 0 bases from J, the gap between germline ends came to 8 bases. The CDR3 loop spans 13 amino acids. Germline-derived CDR1 and CDR2 are SQVTM and ANQGSEA. CDR3 protein: CSVEGALNTEAFF. The CDR3 nucleotides are TGCAGCGTTGAGGGGGCCTTGAACACTGAAGCTTTCTTT.

The CDR3 DNA sequence: TGTGCCAGCAGCCCTCGCGAGGGGTTTTCGAACTATGGCTACACCTTC. This sequence encodes CASSPREGFSNYGYTF. V usage is TRBV9 and J usage is TRBJ1-2; D perhaps matches TRBD1 (5 bases). From germline, CDR1 is SGDLS and CDR2 YYNGEE. Trimming removed 4 bases from V and 2 bases from J, with 18 bases in between. The length of the CDR3 is 16 residues.

The rearrangement joins TRBV28 to TRBJ2-7; 12 bases are shared with TRBD2. This CDR3 is built from 18 residues. V shed 4 bases and J 7 bases; nucleotides not matched to a gene: 17. The germline CDR1 and CDR2 sequences are MDHEN and SYDVKM. CDR3 in DNA: TGTGCCAGCAGTTCTACCTACACGGGACTAGCGGGCGTCTGGGAGCAGTACTTC. Translation: CASSSTYTGLAGVWEQYF.

The CDR3 sequence is CASSRSGSANEKLFF. CDR3 nucleotides: TGTGCCAGCAGTCGGTCAGGGAGCGCTAATGAAAAACTGTTTTTT. The chain recombines TRBV28 with TRBJ1-4, with D perhaps TRBD1 (5 bases). CDR1 MDHEN and CDR2 SYDVKM come from the germline V gene. V lost 5 bases and J 3 bases, leaving 13 bases between the germline ends. The CDR3 is 15 residues long.

As regards this clone: Other nucleotide sequences from this sample produce the same CDR3. This chain joins TRBV7-9 and TRBJ2-5; D unresolved. The germline V gene encodes CDR1 SEHNR and CDR2 FQNEAQ (reference sequence). Deletions cut 5 bases from V and 5 bases from J, with 6 bases between. CDR3 size: 11 residues. CDR3 DNA: TGTGCCAGCAGCCGAGAGGAGACCCAGTACTTC. It translates to CASSREETQYF.

This chain uses TRBV13 with TRBJ1-3, with 7 bases aligning to TRBD1. The J segment lost 5 bases and the V segment lost 3 bases, leaving 7 bases of the junction unmatched. The germline CDR1 and CDR2 sequences are PRHDT and FYEKMQ (reference sequence). The CDR3 length is 15 residues. In DNA form, the CDR3 reads TGTGCCAGCAGCTTGCGACAGGGACTCAGAAACACCATATATTTT. Encoded protein: CASSLRQGLRNTIYF.

The chain is built from TRBV4-3 and TRBJ1-5; D ambiguous. Germline CDR1 LGHNA, CDR2 YSLEER. V was cut by 0 bases and J by 0 bases, with 6 bases left in between. This CDR3 is 15 amino acids long. The CDR3 sequence is CASSQDLYSNQPQHF. CDR3 sequence (DNA): TGCGCCAGCAGCCAAGATCTCTATAGCAATCAGCCCCAGCATTTT.

About this clone itself: A junction boundary mismatches the germline segment, possibly from a read error. This chain connects TRBV7-2 to TRBJ2-3, with D possibly being TRBD2 (6 bases). Germline-derived CDR1 and CDR2 are SGHTA and FQGNSA. The CDR3 totals 15 residues. The chain's CDR3 is CASSVAASLPDTQYF. The CDR3 bases are TGTGCCAGCAGCGTAGCGGCATCCCTCCCAGATACGCAGTATTTT.

The chain joins TRBV5-1 to TRBJ2-1; no clear D gene. Germline CDR1 is SGHRS and CDR2 is YFSETQ. V was pared by 0 bases and J by 2 bases, with 12 bases between. The CDR3 length is 16 residues. Here the CDR3 reads CASSLVWAPTYNEQFF. For the CDR3, the DNA is TGCGCCAGCAGCTTGGTTTGGGCCCCTACCTACAATGAGCAGTTCTTC.

The CDR3 region is CASSFTGPLDTQYF. In nucleotides, the CDR3 is TGTGCCAGCAGCTTTACAGGGCCTCTGGATACGCAGTATTTT. This chain joins TRBV11-2 and TRBJ2-3; perhaps TRBD1 as D (6 bases). The CDR3 loop spans 14 amino acids. Germline loops: CDR1 SGHAT, CDR2 FQNNGV. V was shortened by 3 bases and J by 6 bases, with 13 bases between the two germline ends.

The chain employs TRBV15 and TRBJ1-3; tentative D call: TRBD1 (6 bases). CDR1 LNHNV and CDR2 YYDKDF come from the germline V gene (reference sequence). The CDR3 is made up of 14 amino acids. Deletions cut 4 bases from V and 2 bases from J, with 9 bases between. CDR3 nucleotide sequence: TGTGCCACCAGCATGGGGGCTACTGGAAACACCATATATTTT. Amino acid sequence: CATSMGATGNTIYF.

The chain has TRBV19 and TRBJ2-7; 10 bases agree with TRBD2. The germline gives CDR1 LNHDA, CDR2 SQIVND (reference sequence). This CDR3 spans 16 amino acids. With 0 bases clipped from V and 2 bases from J, the junction kept 4 bases outside the gene matches. CDR3 bases: TGTGCCAGTAGTATAGATCCCAGCGGGAGGGCCTACGAGCAGTACTTC. Translating it yields CASSIDPSGRAYEQYF.

The chain couples TRBV2 to TRBJ1-4; D remains ambiguous. This CDR3 is built from 13 residues. V dropped 0 bases and J dropped 9 bases, with 8 bases sitting between them. Per the germline V gene, CDR1 is SNHLY and CDR2 is FYNNEI. In DNA, the CDR3 is TGTGCCAGCAGTGAAGCGCTTCCCCAAAAACTGTTTTTT. Protein sequence: CASSEALPQKLFF.

Concerning this clone: A read error may be the cause here, since a much bigger clone is one base away. Other DNA sequences in the sample encode the same CDR3. CDR3: CASSELNTGELFF. Written as DNA, the CDR3 is TGTGCCAGCAGTGAACTGAACACCGGGGAGCTGTTTTTT. This chain connects TRBV6-1 to TRBJ2-2; D remains ambiguous. This CDR3 contains 13 residues. V was shortened by 2 bases and J by 1 base, with 2 bases between the two germline ends. CDR1 and CDR2 from the germline V gene are MNHNS and SASEGT.

This chain connects TRBV2 to TRBJ1-5; D gene ambiguous. The CDR3 has 15 amino acids. Per the germline V gene, CDR1 is SNHLY and CDR2 is FYNNEI. V was cut by 0 bases and J by 4 bases, with 10 bases left in between. The CDR3 DNA is TGTGCCAGCAGTGAAGCTTTCAGTGCAAATCAGCCCCAGCATTTT. The encoded protein is CASSEAFSANQPQHF.

This clone was detected once. The CDR3: CAWSARLAGGKNIQYF. In DNA form, the CDR3 reads TGTGCCTGGAGCGCACGACTAGCGGGAGGCAAAAACATTCAGTACTTC. The genes are TRBV30 and TRBJ2-4; TRBD2 matches at 13 bases. The CDR3 loop spans 16 amino acids. Germline trimming cut 3 bases from V and 3 bases from J; bases unmatched to any gene: 5. The V gene's germline CDR1 is GTSNPN and CDR2 SVGIG (reference sequence).